This TCR beta chain was retrieved from a study of shared clonotypes between healthy human individuals (dated by TCRdb to 2018 to 2021). For the study in its entirety: The cohort included a few men and a couple of women between 18 and 49 years of age. For each donor, CD4 naive and CD4 memory were each run on three plates, CD8 naive on two plates, and CD8 memory on one plate. The study deeply sequenced blood TCR repertoires of about 5 healthy adults to estimate repertoire size and the extent of clonotype sharing between individuals. Libraries were prepared and TCR repertoires were sequenced by different laboratories using diverse techniques, in order to increase sequencing depth and limit assay-specific biases. Leukapheresis yielded between about 0.85 and 10 billion PBMCs per donor.

Including cysteine and phenylalanine, the CDR3 has 15 amino acids. Solely the CDR3 DNA is kept, with 45 bases framed from the first base. Using the deep immunoSEQ assay, TCR CDR3 regions were amplified from genomic DNA by multiplex PCR. Genomic DNA extracted from each cell subset was distributed evenly over all wells of several immunoSEQ 96-well plates, and each plate served as one replicate. For sorted subsets, around 200 ng genomic DNA, equal to 25,000 to 35,000 T cell genomes, was loaded into each replicate PCR. Purified libraries were measured with a Qubit 3.0 fluorometer, size-checked on a Bioanalyzer 2100, and measured again with the KAPA Library Quantification kit. Every immunoSEQ 96-well plate was sequenced on a separate single-read 150-cycle Illumina NextSeq 550 flow cell. From the authors' description of their analysis: Because only junctional sequences without quality scores were contained in the immunoSEQ output, filtering matching that applied to full-length reads could not be performed. To assign V/J genes and CDR3, sequences were annotated against IMGT germline references using PyIR, a Python wrapper for IgBLAST v1.9. Reads were removed for weak V/J assignments (E-value above 1e-6), missing CDR3, stop codons, out-of-frame junctions, or ambiguous translated residues. V3J clonotypes were defined by identical inferred V gene, J gene, and CDR3 amino acid sequence. The percentage overlap between two repertoires was calculated by dividing the number of shared unique clonotypes by the size of the smaller repertoire. Richness of each repertoire was evaluated using RTK rarefaction, the Chao1 estimator, and Recon v2.1 estimates of unobserved clonotypes. For all TCRbeta clonotypes obtained by the gDNA method from a handful of donors, generation probabilities were computed with OLGA. TCRdb took over this immuneACCESS table, retaining in-frame rearrangements with V and J assigned. Such tables are incomplete; in checked studies, under half of the missing clones stem from an unresolved V gene, and the remainder is unexplained. Clone size and V and J calls were adopted from that table, with D and trimming inferred from the DNA. The sample data list some 2 million clones, and about 95% of these were observed just once. The top ten clones comprise 0.95% to 1.5% of the sample.

The study at large found these results: Across a handful of donors, approximately 5% of naive CD4, more than 3% of naive CD8, 2% to 2.5% of memory CD4, and about 0.4% of memory CD8 clonotypes were shared. The small number of donors limited the genetic and exposure-history diversity represented. Sampling was limited to blood, and TCR repertoires in tissue likely differ from TCR repertoires in blood. Incomplete sequencing was indicated by rarefaction of sorted-subset datasets, despite the large sequencing depth. Estimated clonotype richness was generally larger for naive than for memory subsets. Based on pairwise subsampling, the degree of clonotype sharing among donors was expected to be affected by sequencing depth. Clonotypes shared by all four sorted-subset donors showed higher generation probabilities than non-shared clonotypes.

CD8 naive samples consisted of CD45RO-negative cells that were positively selected for CCR7, yielding a CD45RA+CCR7+ population without TemRA cells. Healthy HIV-negative adults with no recently reported acute infections or vaccinations were included as donors. All donors were Caucasian adults living in Nashville, Tennessee, USA. After blood collection by leukapheresis, PBMCs were isolated using Ficoll-Histopaque density gradient centrifugation and then cryopreserved in the vapor phase of liquid nitrogen. Analytical flow cytometry was used to check the purity and quantity of every magnetically sorted T cell population. Each sorted fraction had its genomic DNA isolated and then quantified by UV absorbance on a Nanodrop 2000c. Of note for this clone: This clone's antigen is unknown. No much larger clone is present one base from it, and per-base qualities are unavailable.

The sequence is built from TRBV12-2 and TRBJ2-7; the table's D call TRBD2 went unverified against the DNA. TRBV12-2 is designated a pseudogene. This clonotype was sampled from a man younger than 30 in good health. Specimen: naive CD8+ T cells sorted from blood. The sample's cell subset or site label, in plain terms: CD45RA+CCR7+. The sequence in DNA is TGTGCAAGTCGCTTAGTACCGCTAGAACGTTACGAGCAGTACTTC. Translated, it reads CASRLVPLERYEQYF.